Following are 10 T cell receptor beta chains from one sample sequenced in a study of T and B cells in COVID-19 patients. From blood, about 240-550 ng of genomic DNA served as TRB template. Multiplex PCR with BIOMED2 TRB-A/B primer pools amplified TRB rearrangements. TCRdb recomputed calls from the multiplex PCR reads with MiXCR, one row per CDR3 protein. The table has about 10,000 distinct CDR3 sequences, 28% seen once. Source material: blood. All receptors come from a human donor who had recovered from COVID-19.

This clonotype came up a few times. The chain couples TRBV2 to TRBJ2-7; TRBD2 matches 13 bases. The V segment lost 4 bases and the J segment 1 base; nucleotides outside the gene matches: 7. Germline CDR1 reads SNHLY; CDR2 reads FYNNEI. CDR3 length: 17 residues. CDR3 residues: CASSGGTSGTTSYEQYF. In DNA form, the CDR3 reads TGTGCCAGCAGTGGGGGGACTAGCGGGACTACTTCCTACGAGCAGTACTTC.

This clonotype was detected only a few times. The genes are TRBV6-6 and TRBJ1-1; D uncertain. The V and J ends lost 8 bases and 0 bases respectively, with 7 bases between them. This CDR3 is built from 12 residues. CDR1 MNHNY and CDR2 SVGAGI come from the germline V gene (reference sequence). The CDR3 DNA reads TGTGCCAGCTCGGGGATGAACACTGAAGCTTTCTTT. It encodes CASSGMNTEAFF.

The rearrangement uses TRBV30 and TRBJ1-1, with TRBD1 matching over 7 bases. Per the germline V gene, CDR1 is GTSNPN and CDR2 is SVGIG (reference sequence). With 1 base clipped from V and 5 bases from J, the junction kept 4 bases outside the gene matches. The CDR3 runs 13 residues. The CDR3, as DNA: TGTGCCTGGAGTGCCCAGGGGGGGACTGAAGCTTTCTTT. It yields the protein CAWSAQGGTEAFF. The whole variable domain, remainder taken from reference TRBV30 and TRBJ1-1, is SQTIHQWPATLVQPVGSPLSLECTVEGTSNPNLYWYRQAAGRGLQLLFYSVGIGQISSEVPQNLSASRPQDRQFILSSKKLLLSDSGFYLCAWSAQGGTEAFFGQGTRLTVV.

This sequence joins TRBV5-4 and TRBJ1-5; D ambiguous. The CDR3 loop spans 13 amino acids. V lost 5 bases and J lost 0, with 6 bases in between. CDR1 and CDR2 from the germline V gene are SGHNT and YYREEE (reference sequence). CDR3 residues: CASRPNSNQPQHF. In DNA form, the CDR3 reads TGTGCCAGCAGACCGAATAGCAATCAGCCCCAGCATTTT.

This clonotype was seen repeatedly, ten times or more. As DNA, the CDR3 is TGCAGCGGCGGATGGTCCGGCTATGGCTACACCTTC. Its translation is CSGGWSGYGYTF. The V call is TRBV29-1, the J call TRBJ1-2; D remains ambiguous. This CDR3 is built from 12 residues. Trimming took off 7 bases at V and 4 bases at J, with 13 bases between the two ends. The germline V gene encodes CDR1 SQVTM and CDR2 ANQGSEA.

This clonotype occurred a few times. This rearrangement joins TRBV18 to TRBJ1-1, with D maybe TRBD1 (5 bases). Germline loops: CDR1 KGHSH, CDR2 LQKENI. The CDR3 consists of 13 residues. V was shortened by 0 bases and J by 9 bases, with 11 bases between the two germline ends. CDR3 loop: CASSPPGDLQAFF. CDR3 nucleotide sequence: TGTGCCAGCTCACCACCGGGGGACCTTCAAGCTTTCTTT.

This clonotype was picked up a small number of times. The chain employs TRBV18 and TRBJ1-5; 8 bases fit TRBD1. The CDR3 sequence is 15 residues long. CDR1 is KGHSH, CDR2 LQKENI, per germline. With 2 bases clipped from V and 5 bases from J, the junction kept 5 bases outside the gene matches. The CDR3 loop is CASSPTGTGDQPQHF. CDR3 bases: TGTGCCAGCTCACCAACCGGGACAGGAGATCAGCCCCAGCATTTT.

The rearrangement joins TRBV5-4 to TRBJ2-1; 9 bases are shared with TRBD1. The CDR3 contains 15 residues. The junction had 5 bases not matched to a gene; V was cut back by 4 bases and J by 3 bases. The germline gives CDR1 SGHNT, CDR2 YYREEE (reference sequence). CDR3 region: CASSLPGQGYNEQFF. As DNA, the CDR3 is TGTGCCAGCAGCCTGCCGGGACAGGGCTACAATGAGCAGTTCTTC.

This clonotype was seen only a few times. V usage is TRBV18 and J usage is TRBJ1-2; 8 nucleotides agree with TRBD1. CDR3 length equals 13 residues. V trimming: 3 bases; J trimming: 8 bases; junction bases outside the gene matches: 5. Germline CDR1 reads KGHSH; CDR2 reads LQKENI. The CDR3 spells CASSPQGAEGYTF. The CDR3 region has the DNA TGTGCCAGCTCACCTCAGGGGGCGGAGGGCTACACCTTC.

This clonotype ranks as medium-sized. V gene TRBV30 combines with J gene TRBJ2-1; a weak D match, TRBD2 (6 bases). Trimming pared 2 bases from V and 8 bases from J, leaving 19 bases between. Germline CDR1 reads GTSNPN; CDR2 reads SVGIG (reference sequence). The CDR3 is 15 amino acids. The CDR3 protein is CAWSLGSGSFDEQFF. CDR3 DNA sequence: TGTGCCTGGAGTCTAGGGAGCGGGTCGTTCGATGAGCAGTTCTTC.